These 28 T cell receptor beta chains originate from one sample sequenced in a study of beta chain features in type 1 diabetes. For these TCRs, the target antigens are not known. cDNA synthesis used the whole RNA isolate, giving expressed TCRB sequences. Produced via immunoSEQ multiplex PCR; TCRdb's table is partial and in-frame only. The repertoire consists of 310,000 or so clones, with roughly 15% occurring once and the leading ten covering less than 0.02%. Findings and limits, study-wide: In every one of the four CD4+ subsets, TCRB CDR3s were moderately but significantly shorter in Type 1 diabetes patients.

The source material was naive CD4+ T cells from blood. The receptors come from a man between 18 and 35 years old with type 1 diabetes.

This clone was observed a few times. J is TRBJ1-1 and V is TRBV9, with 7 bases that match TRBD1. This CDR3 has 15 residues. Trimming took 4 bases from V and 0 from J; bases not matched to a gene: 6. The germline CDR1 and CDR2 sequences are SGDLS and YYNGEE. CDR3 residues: CASSPRGTLNTEAFF. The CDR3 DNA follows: TGTGCCAGCAGCCCCAGGGGGACCCTGAACACTGAAGCTTTCTTT.

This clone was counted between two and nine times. The CDR3 nucleotides read TGTGCCAGCAGCTCGAAGAATAACCTTGAGGGTGACTATGGCTACACCTTC. Its translation is CASSSKNNLEGDYGYTF. The V call is TRBV7-8, the J call TRBJ1-2; unclear D gene. Looked up from germline, CDR1 is SGHVS and CDR2 is FQNEAQ. The V gene lost 4 bases and the J gene lost 3 bases, with 21 bases spanning the gap. The CDR3 has 17 amino acids.

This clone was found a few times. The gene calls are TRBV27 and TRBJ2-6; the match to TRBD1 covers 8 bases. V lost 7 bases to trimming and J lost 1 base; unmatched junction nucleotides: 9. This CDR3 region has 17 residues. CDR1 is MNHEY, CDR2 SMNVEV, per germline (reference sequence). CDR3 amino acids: CASTPGTGRSGANVLTF. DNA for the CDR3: TGTGCCAGCACCCCTGGGACAGGACGATCTGGGGCCAACGTCCTGACTTTC.

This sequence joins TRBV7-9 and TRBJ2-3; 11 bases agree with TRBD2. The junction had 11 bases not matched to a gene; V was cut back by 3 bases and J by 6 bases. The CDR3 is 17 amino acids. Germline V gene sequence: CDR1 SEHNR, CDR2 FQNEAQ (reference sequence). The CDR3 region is CASSLGRLTSGKDTQYF. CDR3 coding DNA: TGTGCCAGCAGCTTGGGGCGGCTGACTAGCGGGAAGGATACGCAGTATTTT.

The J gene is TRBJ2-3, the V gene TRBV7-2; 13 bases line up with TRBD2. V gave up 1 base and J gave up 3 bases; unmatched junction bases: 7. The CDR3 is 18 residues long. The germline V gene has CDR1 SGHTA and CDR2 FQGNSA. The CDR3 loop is CASSLESLTSGRTDTQYF. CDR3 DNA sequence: TGTGCCAGCAGCTTAGAATCCCTGACTAGCGGGAGGACAGATACGCAGTATTTT. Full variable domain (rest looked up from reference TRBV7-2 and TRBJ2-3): GAGVSQSPSNKVTEKGKDVELRCDPISGHTALYWYRQSLGQGLEFLIYFQGNSAPDKSGLPSDRFSAERTGGSVSTLTIQRTQQEDSAVYLCASSLESLTSGRTDTQYFGPGTRLTVL.

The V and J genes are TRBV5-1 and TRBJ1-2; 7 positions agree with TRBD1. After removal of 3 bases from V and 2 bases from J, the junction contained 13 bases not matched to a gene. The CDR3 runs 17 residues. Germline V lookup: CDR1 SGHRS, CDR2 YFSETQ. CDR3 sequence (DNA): TGCGCCAGCAGCTCGAGGACAGGCGCACTCCCCAACTATGGCTACACCTTC. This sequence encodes CASSSRTGALPNYGYTF. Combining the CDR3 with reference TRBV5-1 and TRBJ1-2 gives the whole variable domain KAGVTQTPRYLIKTRGQQVTLSCSPISGHRSVSWYQQTPGQGLQFLFEYFSETQRNKGNFPGRFSGRQFSNSRSEMNVSTLELGDSALYLCASSSRTGALPNYGYTFGSGTRLTVV.

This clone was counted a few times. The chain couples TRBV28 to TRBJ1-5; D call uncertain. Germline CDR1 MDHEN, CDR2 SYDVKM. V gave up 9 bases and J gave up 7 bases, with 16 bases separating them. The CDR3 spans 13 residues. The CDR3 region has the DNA TGTGCCAGTGCCCGGGATCCGAACCAGCCCCAGCATTTT. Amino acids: CASARDPNQPQHF.

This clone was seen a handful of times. The DNA of the CDR3 is TGTGCCTGGGGGAGACAGGTGAACACTGAAGCTTTCTTT. This codes for CAWGRQVNTEAFF. The chain has TRBV30 and TRBJ1-1; tentatively, D is TRBD1 (6 bases). V was clipped by 5 bases and J by 0 bases, with 10 bases between them. The germline gives CDR1 GTSNPN, CDR2 SVGIG (reference sequence). CDR3 length equals 13 residues. The full variable domain, its missing parts supplied by reference TRBV30 and TRBJ1-1, is SQTIHQWPATLVQPVGSPLSLECTVEGTSNPNLYWYRQAAGRGLQLLFYSVGIGQISSEVPQNLSASRPQDRQFILSSKKLLLSDSGFYLCAWGRQVNTEAFFGQGTRLTVV.

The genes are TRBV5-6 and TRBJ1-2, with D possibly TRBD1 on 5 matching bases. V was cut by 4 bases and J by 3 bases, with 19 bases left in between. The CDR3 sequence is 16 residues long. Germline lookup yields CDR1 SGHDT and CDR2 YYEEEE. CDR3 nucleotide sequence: TGTGCCAGCAGCCAGTTTCTTTGGGGCATTGACTATGGCTACACCTTC. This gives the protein CASSQFLWGIDYGYTF.

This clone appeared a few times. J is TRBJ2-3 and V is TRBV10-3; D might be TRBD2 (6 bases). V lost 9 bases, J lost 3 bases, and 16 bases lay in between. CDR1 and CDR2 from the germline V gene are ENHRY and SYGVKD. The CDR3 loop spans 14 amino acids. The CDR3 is CAISPGLSTDTQYF. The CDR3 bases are TGTGCCATTTCGCCGGGACTTTCAACAGATACGCAGTATTTT.

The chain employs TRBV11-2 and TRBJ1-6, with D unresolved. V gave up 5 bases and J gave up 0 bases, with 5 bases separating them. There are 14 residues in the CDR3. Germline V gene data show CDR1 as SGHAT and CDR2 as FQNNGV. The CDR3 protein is CASSRDSYNSPLHF. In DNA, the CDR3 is TGTGCCAGCAGCCGGGACTCCTATAATTCACCCCTCCACTTT.

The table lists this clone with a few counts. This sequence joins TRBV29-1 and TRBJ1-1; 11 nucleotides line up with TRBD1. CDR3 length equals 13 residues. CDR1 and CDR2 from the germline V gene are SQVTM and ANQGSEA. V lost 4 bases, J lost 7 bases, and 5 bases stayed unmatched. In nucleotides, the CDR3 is TGCAGCGTTGTAGGACAGGGGGCGGGTGAAGCTTTCTTT. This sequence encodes CSVVGQGAGEAFF.

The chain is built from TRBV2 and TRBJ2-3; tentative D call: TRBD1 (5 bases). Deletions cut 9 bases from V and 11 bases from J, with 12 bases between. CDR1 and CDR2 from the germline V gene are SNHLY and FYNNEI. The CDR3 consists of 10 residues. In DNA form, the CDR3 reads TGTGCCAGTGACAGATATGGGCAGTATTTT. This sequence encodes CASDRYGQYF.

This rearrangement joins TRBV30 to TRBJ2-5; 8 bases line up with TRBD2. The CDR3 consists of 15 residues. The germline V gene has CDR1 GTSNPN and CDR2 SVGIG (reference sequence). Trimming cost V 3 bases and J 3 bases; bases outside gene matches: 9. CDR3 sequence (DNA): TGTGCCTGGAGGAAATTCGGGAGGGCGGAAGAGACCCAGTACTTC. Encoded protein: CAWRKFGRAEETQYF.

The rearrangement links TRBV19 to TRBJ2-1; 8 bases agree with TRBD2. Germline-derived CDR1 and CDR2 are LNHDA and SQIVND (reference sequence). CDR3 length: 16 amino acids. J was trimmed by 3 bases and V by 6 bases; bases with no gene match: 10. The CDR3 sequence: CASSWGAGVGYNEQFF. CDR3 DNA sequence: TGTGCCAGTAGCTGGGGAGCGGGAGTGGGCTACAATGAGCAGTTCTTC.

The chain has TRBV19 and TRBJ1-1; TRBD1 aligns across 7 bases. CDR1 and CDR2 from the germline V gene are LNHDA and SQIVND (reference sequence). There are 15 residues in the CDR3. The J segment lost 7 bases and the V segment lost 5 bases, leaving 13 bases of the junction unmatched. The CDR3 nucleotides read TGTGCCAGTAGTCCGCACCCGACAGGGTCAAGTGAAGCTTTCTTT. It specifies CASSPHPTGSSEAFF.

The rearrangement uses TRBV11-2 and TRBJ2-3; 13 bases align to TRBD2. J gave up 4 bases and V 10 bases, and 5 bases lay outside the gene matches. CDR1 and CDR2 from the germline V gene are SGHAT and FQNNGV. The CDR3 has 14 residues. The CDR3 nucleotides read TGTGCCACTCGGACTAGCGGGAGCCCAGATACGCAGTATTTT. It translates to CATRTSGSPDTQYF. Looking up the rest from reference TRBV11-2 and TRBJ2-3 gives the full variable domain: EAGVAQSPRYKIIEKRQSVAFWCNPISGHATLYWYQQILGQGPKLLIQFQNNGVVDDSQLPKDRFSAERLKGVDSTLKIQPAKLEDSAVYLCATRTSGSPDTQYFGPGTRLTVL.

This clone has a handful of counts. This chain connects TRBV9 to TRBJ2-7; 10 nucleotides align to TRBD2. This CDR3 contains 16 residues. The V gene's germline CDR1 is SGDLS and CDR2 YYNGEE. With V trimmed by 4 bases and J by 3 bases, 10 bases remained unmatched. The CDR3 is CASSQGLARIGYEQYF. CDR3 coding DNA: TGTGCCAGCAGCCAGGGACTAGCGAGAATCGGCTACGAGCAGTACTTC.

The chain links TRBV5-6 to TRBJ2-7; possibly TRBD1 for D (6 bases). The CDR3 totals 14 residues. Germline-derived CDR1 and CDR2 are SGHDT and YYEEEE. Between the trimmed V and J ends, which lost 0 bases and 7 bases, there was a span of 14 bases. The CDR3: CASSLGPGGQEQYF. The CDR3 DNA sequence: TGTGCCAGCAGCTTGGGACCCGGAGGACAGGAGCAGTACTTC. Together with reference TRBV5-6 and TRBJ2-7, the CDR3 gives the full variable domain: DAGVTQSPTHLIKTRGQQVTLRCSPKSGHDTVSWYQQALGQGPQFIFQYYEEEERQRGNFPDRFSGHQFPNYSSELNVNALLLGDSALYLCASSLGPGGQEQYFGPGTRLTVT.

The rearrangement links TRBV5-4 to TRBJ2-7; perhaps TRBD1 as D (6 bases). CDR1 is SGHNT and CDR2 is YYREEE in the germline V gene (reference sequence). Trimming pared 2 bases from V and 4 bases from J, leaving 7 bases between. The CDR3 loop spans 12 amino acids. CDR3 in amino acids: CASSLQGYEQYF. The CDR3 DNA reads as TGTGCCAGCAGCTTACAGGGTTACGAGCAGTACTTC. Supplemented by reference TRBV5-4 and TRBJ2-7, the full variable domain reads ETGVTQSPTHLIKTRGQQVTLRCSSQSGHNTVSWYQQALGQGPQFIFQYYREEENGRGNFPPRFSGLQFPNYSSELNVNALELDDSALYLCASSLQGYEQYFGPGTRLTVT.

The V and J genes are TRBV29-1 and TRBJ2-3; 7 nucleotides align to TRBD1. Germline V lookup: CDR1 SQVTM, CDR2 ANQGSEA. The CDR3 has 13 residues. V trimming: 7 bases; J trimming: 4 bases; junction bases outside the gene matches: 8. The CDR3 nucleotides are TGCAGCGCGAAGGGGGCAGGGGCAGATACGCAGTATTTT. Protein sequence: CSAKGAGADTQYF.

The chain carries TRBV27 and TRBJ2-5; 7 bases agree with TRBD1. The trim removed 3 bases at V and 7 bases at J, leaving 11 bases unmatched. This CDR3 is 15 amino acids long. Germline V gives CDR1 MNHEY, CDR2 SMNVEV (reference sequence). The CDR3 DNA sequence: TGTGCCAGCAGTTTGCGCAGGGGGTACCTTGGGACCCAGTACTTC. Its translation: CASSLRRGYLGTQYF.

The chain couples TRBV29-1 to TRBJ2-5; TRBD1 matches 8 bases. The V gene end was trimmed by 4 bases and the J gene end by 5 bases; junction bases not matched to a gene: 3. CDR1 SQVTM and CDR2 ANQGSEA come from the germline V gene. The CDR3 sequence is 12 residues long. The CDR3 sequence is CSVVGDRETQYF. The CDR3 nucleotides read TGCAGCGTTGTTGGGGACAGGGAGACCCAGTACTTC.

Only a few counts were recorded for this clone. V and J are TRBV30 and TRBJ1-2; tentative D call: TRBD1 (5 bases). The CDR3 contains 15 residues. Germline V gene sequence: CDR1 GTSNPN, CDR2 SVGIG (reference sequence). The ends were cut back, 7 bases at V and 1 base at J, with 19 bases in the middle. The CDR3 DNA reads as TGTGCCTCACCGGGCAGGGCGTTGGGTAACTATGGCTACACCTTC. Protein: CASPGRALGNYGYTF. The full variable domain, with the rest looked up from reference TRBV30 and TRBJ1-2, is SQTIHQWPATLVQPVGSPLSLECTVEGTSNPNLYWYRQAAGRGLQLLFYSVGIGQISSEVPQNLSASRPQDRQFILSSKKLLLSDSGFYLCASPGRALGNYGYTFGSGTRLTVV.

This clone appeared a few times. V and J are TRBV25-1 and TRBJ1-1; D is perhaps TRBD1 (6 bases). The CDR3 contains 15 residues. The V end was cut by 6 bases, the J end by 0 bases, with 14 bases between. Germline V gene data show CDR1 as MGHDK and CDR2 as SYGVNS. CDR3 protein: CASRKGTTLNTEAFF. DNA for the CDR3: TGTGCCAGCAGGAAAGGGACAACCTTGAACACTGAAGCTTTCTTT.

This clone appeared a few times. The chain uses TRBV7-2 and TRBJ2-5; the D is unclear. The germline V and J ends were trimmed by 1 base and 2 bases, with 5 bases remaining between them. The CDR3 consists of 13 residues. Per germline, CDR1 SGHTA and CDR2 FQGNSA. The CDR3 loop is CASSLDGQETQYF. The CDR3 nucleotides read TGTGCCAGCAGCTTAGACGGGCAAGAGACCCAGTACTTC.

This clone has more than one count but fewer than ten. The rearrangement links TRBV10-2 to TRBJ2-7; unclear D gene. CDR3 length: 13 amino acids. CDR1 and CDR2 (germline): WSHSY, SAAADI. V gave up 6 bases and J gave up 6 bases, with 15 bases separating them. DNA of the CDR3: TGCGCCAGCAGGTATTCACGGTTGAGCGAGCAGTACTTC. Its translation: CASRYSRLSEQYF.

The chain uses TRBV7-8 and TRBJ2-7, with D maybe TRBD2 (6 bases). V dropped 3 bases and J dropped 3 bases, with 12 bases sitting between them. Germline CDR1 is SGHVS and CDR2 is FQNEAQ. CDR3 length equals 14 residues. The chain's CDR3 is CASSLDGGVYEQYF. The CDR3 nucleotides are TGTGCCAGCAGCTTGGACGGCGGGGTCTACGAGCAGTACTTC.